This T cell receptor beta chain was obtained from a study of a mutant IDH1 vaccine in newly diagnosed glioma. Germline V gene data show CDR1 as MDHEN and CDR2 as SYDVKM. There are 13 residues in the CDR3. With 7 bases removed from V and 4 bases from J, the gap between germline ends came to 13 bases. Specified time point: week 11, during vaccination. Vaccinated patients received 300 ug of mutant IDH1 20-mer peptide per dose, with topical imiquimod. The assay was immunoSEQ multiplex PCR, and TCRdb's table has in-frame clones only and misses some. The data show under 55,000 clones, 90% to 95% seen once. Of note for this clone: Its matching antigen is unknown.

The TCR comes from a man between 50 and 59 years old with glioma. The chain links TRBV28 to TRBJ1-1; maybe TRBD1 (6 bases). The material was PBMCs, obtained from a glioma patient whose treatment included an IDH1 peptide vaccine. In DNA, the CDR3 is TGTGCCAGCACCCTGACAGGTTTCACTGAAGCTTTCTTT. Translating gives CASTLTGFTEAFF.